This T cell receptor (beta chain) was identified during a study of control samples from healthy donors and cancer patients. The CDR3 covers 13 residues. V was pared by 1 base and J by 4 bases, with 7 bases between. CDR1 is SEHNR and CDR2 is FQNEAQ in the germline V gene (reference sequence). This table comes from immunoSEQ multiplex PCR, and its TCRdb copy is limited to in-frame clones, with some not included. The sample comprises about 120,000 clones, roughly 88% of which are singletons, and around 3.4% rests with the top ten. This chain uses TRBV7-9 with TRBJ1-2, with unresolved D. The sequencing input was blood. The receptor was isolated from a man in his forties or fifties in good health. CDR3: CASSLGTGYGYTF. In DNA, the CDR3 is TGTGCCAGCAGCTTAGGGACGGGCTATGGCTACACCTTC.